Following are 26 T cell receptor beta chains from one sample sequenced in a study of blood T cell repertoires in COVID-19 (dated by TCRdb to the early 2020s). Library generation was performed with the immunoSEQ multiplex PCR assay. TCRdb obtained this table from immuneACCESS and retained in-frame rearrangements with V and J assigned. These tables miss some clones; where compared with another copy, unresolved V genes account for less than half of the shortfall, and the remainder is unexplained. The table for this sample lists some 100,000 clones; roughly 83% of them were counted only once. Roughly 20% of the sample is taken by the ten largest. The sample taken for sequencing was peripheral blood. These receptors were collected from a woman in her sixties with acute or convalescent COVID-19.

The V gene is TRBV19, the J gene TRBJ2-7, with 7 bases identical to TRBD2. CDR3 length: 13 amino acids. Germline-derived CDR1 and CDR2 are LNHDA and SQIVND (reference sequence). J lost 0 bases, V lost 7 bases, and 3 bases had no gene match. Written as DNA, the CDR3 is TGTGCCAGTAAAGCTAGCGGCTCCTACGAGCAGTACTTC. Protein sequence: CASKASGSYEQYF. The whole variable domain, remainder taken from reference TRBV19 and TRBJ2-7, is DGGITQSPKYLFRKEGQNVTLSCEQNLNHDAMYWYRQDPGQGLRLIYYSQIVNDFQKGDIAEGYSVSREKKESFPLTVTSAQKNPTAFYLCASKASGSYEQYFGPGTRLTVT.

This rearrangement joins TRBV9 to TRBJ1-2, with TRBD1 as a possible D gene (6 bases). The CDR3 sequence is 17 residues long. Germline lookup yields CDR1 SGDLS and CDR2 YYNGEE. V lost 0 bases, J lost 7 bases, and 22 bases lay in between. The CDR3 sequence: CASSVGRGGRLAPGYTF. The CDR3 DNA reads TGTGCCAGCAGCGTAGGAAGGGGGGGACGGTTGGCTCCTGGCTACACCTTC.

A few counts support this clone. This chain joins TRBV18 and TRBJ2-7; D might be TRBD2 (5 bases). The CDR3 has 13 residues. V shed 3 bases and J shed 5 bases, with 11 bases lying between them. Germline CDR1 and CDR2: KGHSH and LQKENI. CDR3 in DNA: TGTGCCAGCTCACCCGGACTCCCCCACGAGCAGTACTTC. It encodes CASSPGLPHEQYF. Full variable domain (rest looked up from reference TRBV18 and TRBJ2-7): NAGVMQNPRHLVRRRGQEARLRCSPMKGHSHVYWYRQLPEEGLKFMVYLQKENIIDESGMPKERFSAEFPKEGPSILRIQQVVRGDSAAYFCASSPGLPHEQYFGPGTRLTVT.

The chain recombines TRBV30 with TRBJ2-1; a possible D gene is TRBD2 (5 bases). The ends were cut back, 4 bases at V and 15 bases at J, with 16 bases in the middle. Germline CDR1 is GTSNPN and CDR2 is SVGIG (reference sequence). CDR3 length: 11 amino acids. In DNA, the CDR3 is TGTGCCTGGACTCACGGGGTGTTGTGGTTCTTC. This encodes CAWTHGVLWFF.

The chain links TRBV30 to TRBJ1-2; TRBD1 aligns across 8 bases. The CDR3 consists of 13 residues. V lost 2 bases to trimming and J lost 3 bases; unmatched junction nucleotides: 2. The germline gives CDR1 GTSNPN, CDR2 SVGIG (reference sequence). DNA for the CDR3: TGTGCCTGGAGTCAACAGGGGGACTATGGCTACACCTTC. Amino acids: CAWSQQGDYGYTF.

The rearrangement links TRBV24-1 to TRBJ2-5; 8 bases are shared with TRBD1. CDR3 length: 15 amino acids. The V gene end was trimmed by 4 bases and the J gene end by 6 bases; junction bases not matched to a gene: 9. Germline V gene data show CDR1 as KGHDR and CDR2 as SFDVKD. CDR3: CATSDQRTGRKTQYF. CDR3 bases: TGTGCCACCAGTGACCAACGGACAGGGCGGAAGACCCAGTACTTC.

The rearrangement links TRBV19 to TRBJ2-1; D is uncertain. The CDR3 covers 15 residues. V was clipped by 2 bases and J by 4 bases, with 12 bases between them. The germline V gene encodes CDR1 LNHDA and CDR2 SQIVND (reference sequence). CDR3 nucleotides: TGTGCCAGTAGTATAAATTCCTGGCAGTACAATGAGCAGTTCTTC. It yields the protein CASSINSWQYNEQFF.

The chain is built from TRBV27 and TRBJ1-2, with D tentatively TRBD1 (6 bases). The germline V gene encodes CDR1 MNHEY and CDR2 SMNVEV (reference sequence). The CDR3 is made up of 13 amino acids. Deletions cut 5 bases from V and 4 bases from J, with 11 bases between. CDR3 DNA sequence: TGTGCCAGCAGTGTAGGACAGAGCTATGGCTACACCTTC. This gives the protein CASSVGQSYGYTF.

The chain couples TRBV5-1 to TRBJ2-7, with 7 bases lining up with TRBD1. The CDR3 extends over 13 amino acids. V shed 2 bases, J shed 6 bases, and the junction held 5 bases outside the gene matches. Germline loops: CDR1 SGHRS, CDR2 YFSETQ. In nucleotides, the CDR3 is TGCGCCAGCAGCTTCCAGGGGGATCTCGAGCAGTACTTC. This gives the protein CASSFQGDLEQYF.

The genes are TRBV25-1 and TRBJ1-2; D ambiguous. Germline loops: CDR1 MGHDK, CDR2 SYGVNS. The ends were cut back, 11 bases at V and 5 bases at J, with 12 bases in the middle. The CDR3 runs to 11 residues. The DNA of the CDR3 is TGTGCCCTACGGGTGATTTATGGCTACACCTTC. This sequence encodes CALRVIYGYTF.

The gene calls are TRBV10-2 and TRBJ2-3; D gene unclear. Germline V gene data show CDR1 as WSHSY and CDR2 as SAAADI. V was clipped by 5 bases and J by 2 bases, with 11 bases between them. The CDR3 runs 14 residues. CDR3 sequence reads: CASSKLPDTDTQYF. CDR3 DNA sequence: TGCGCCAGCAGTAAGTTGCCAGACACAGATACGCAGTATTTT.

This rearrangement joins TRBV29-1 to TRBJ2-1, with D perhaps TRBD1 (6 bases). The CDR3 loop spans 11 amino acids. Germline loops: CDR1 SQVTM, CDR2 ANQGSEA. Trimming left V 5 bases short and J 8 bases short, with 10 bases between. For the CDR3, the DNA is TGCAGCGTTAATACAGGGTATGAGCAGTTCTTC. Protein product: CSVNTGYEQFF.

The CDR3 region is CASSFGRQETQYF. The CDR3 DNA is TGTGCCAGCAGCTTTGGCAGGCAAGAGACCCAGTACTTC. This chain uses TRBV7-2 with TRBJ2-5; D is uncertain. The germline V gene has CDR1 SGHTA and CDR2 FQGNSA. V was trimmed by 3 bases and J by 2 bases, leaving 7 bases between them. The CDR3 covers 13 residues.

This chain joins TRBV11-2 and TRBJ1-4, with 8 bases matching TRBD1. The CDR3 spans 15 residues. V was pared by 5 bases and J by 13 bases, with 15 bases of the junction left unmatched. Per the germline V gene, CDR1 is SGHAT and CDR2 is FQNNGV. Here the CDR3 DNA reads TGTGCCAGCAGCCCCCAGGGACAGGCATTGGGGAGACTGTTTTTT. It codes for CASSPQGQALGRLFF.

The V call is TRBV6-5, the J call TRBJ1-1, with 7 nucleotides matching TRBD1. Germline CDR1 is MNHEY and CDR2 is SVGAGI. This CDR3 region has 13 residues. The J segment lost 5 bases and the V segment lost 7 bases, leaving 7 bases of the junction unmatched. This CDR3 reads CASKITGETEAFF. DNA for the CDR3: TGTGCCAGCAAGATAACAGGGGAGACTGAAGCTTTCTTT.

This sequence joins TRBV12-3 or TRBV12-4 and TRBJ1-1; D not certain. V lost 7 bases and J lost 5, with 14 bases in between. The CDR3 covers 13 residues. Here the CDR3 reads CASTLWGGTEAFF. CDR3 DNA: TGTGCCAGCACCCTCTGGGGAGGGACTGAAGCTTTCTTT.

The rearrangement uses TRBV6-2 or TRBV6-3 and TRBJ1-5; 7 bases agree with TRBD1. From germline, CDR1 is MNHEY and CDR2 SVGEGT. The CDR3 length is 13 residues. V lost 6 bases, J lost 4 bases, and 3 bases stayed unmatched. CDR3 sequence: CASSNRGNQPQHF. CDR3 bases: TGTGCCAGCAGCAACAGGGGAAATCAGCCCCAGCATTTT.

The chain employs TRBV2 and TRBJ2-1; 10 bases agree with TRBD2. Germline loops: CDR1 SNHLY, CDR2 FYNNEI. V dropped 10 bases and J dropped 4; count of bases not matched to a gene: 10. This CDR3 region has 15 residues. CDR3 region: CATSPGTSEYNEQFF. The CDR3 DNA reads as TGTGCCACATCCCCCGGGACTAGCGAATACAATGAGCAGTTCTTC.

This chain connects TRBV3-1 (or the pseudogene TRBV3-2) to TRBJ1-1; 7 nucleotides agree with TRBD1. The CDR3 length is 16 residues. V lost 4 bases, J lost 2 bases, and 10 bases stayed unmatched. Germline lookup yields CDR1 LGHDT and CDR2 YNNKEL (reference sequence). CDR3 sequence (DNA): TGTGCCAGCAGCCCCCGGGACAGCAGGGCAAACACTGAAGCTTTCTTT. As protein: CASSPRDSRANTEAFF.

J is TRBJ2-2 and V is TRBV5-1; TRBD1 is a possible D gene (6 bases). Germline lookup yields CDR1 SGHRS and CDR2 YFSETQ. Trimming shortened V by 4 bases and J by 5 bases, and 15 bases separated the two germline ends. The CDR3 runs 15 residues. CDR3 sequence (DNA): TGCGCCAGCAGCCCCCTGCCAGGGGCGACCGGGGAGCTGTTTTTT. Translated, it gives CASSPLPGATGELFF.

The rearrangement uses TRBV10-1 and TRBJ1-5; D perhaps matches TRBD1 (5 bases). The CDR3 has 12 residues. Between the trimmed V and J ends, which lost 8 bases and 6 bases, there was a span of 11 bases. CDR1 and CDR2 from the germline V gene are WNHNN and SYGVQD (reference sequence). Here the CDR3 reads CASAQGGQPQHF. In nucleotides, the CDR3 is TGCGCCAGCGCCCAGGGAGGTCAGCCCCAGCATTTT.

The chain carries TRBV5-4 and TRBJ1-3, with TRBD1 as a possible D gene (5 bases). This CDR3 is 13 amino acids long. Deletions cut 7 bases from V and 4 bases from J, with 12 bases between. The germline V gene has CDR1 SGHNT and CDR2 YYREEE (reference sequence). CDR3 residues: CASRGMGGNTIYF. For the CDR3, the DNA is TGTGCCAGCCGGGGGATGGGCGGAAACACCATATATTTT.

The chain carries TRBV30 and TRBJ1-2; TRBD1 might be the D (6 bases). Trimming shortened V by 1 base and J by 1 base, and 10 bases separated the two germline ends. The CDR3 runs to 14 residues. Germline V gene data show CDR1 as GTSNPN and CDR2 as SVGIG (reference sequence). The CDR3 nucleotides read TGTGCCTGGAGTGAGCAGGGGATTAACTATGGCTACACCTTC. It specifies CAWSEQGINYGYTF. Complete variable domain (other parts from reference TRBV30 and TRBJ1-2): SQTIHQWPATLVQPVGSPLSLECTVEGTSNPNLYWYRQAAGRGLQLLFYSVGIGQISSEVPQNLSASRPQDRQFILSSKKLLLSDSGFYLCAWSEQGINYGYTFGSGTRLTVV.

The chain links TRBV18 to TRBJ1-3; D possibly corresponds to TRBD1 (5 bases). The CDR3 runs 13 residues. The germline V gene has CDR1 KGHSH and CDR2 LQKENI. Trimming cost V 5 bases and J 4 bases, with 9 bases left between them. The CDR3 DNA follows: TGTGCCAGCTCAGAAGGACAAGGAAACACCATATATTTT. Its protein product is CASSEGQGNTIYF.

This sequence joins TRBV10-2 and TRBJ1-2, with D uncertain. V was pared by 1 base and J by 8 bases, with 11 bases between. CDR3 length equals 13 residues. Germline V gene data show CDR1 as WSHSY and CDR2 as SAAADI. The CDR3 sequence: CASSELAVAGYTF. DNA for the CDR3: TGCGCCAGCAGTGAGTTGGCAGTCGCCGGCTACACCTTC.

The rearrangement uses TRBV28 and TRBJ1-4; D is possibly TRBD1 (6 bases). This CDR3 has 14 amino acids. Trimming took off 6 bases at V and 7 bases at J, with 15 bases between the two ends. Germline V gene data show CDR1 as MDHEN and CDR2 as SYDVKM. As DNA, the CDR3 is TGTGCCAGCAGGCCCCACCGGGACATTGAAAAACTGTTTTTT. Translation gives CASRPHRDIEKLFF.